Given below is one TCR beta chain in context. This specimen comes from a study of T cells after yellow fever vaccination. CDR1 is WSHSY and CDR2 is SAAADI in the germline V gene. With 7 bases removed from V and 9 bases from J, the gap between germline ends came to 15 bases. This CDR3 region has 12 residues. TCRdb processed the 5' RACE reads anew with MiXCR; each CDR3 protein has one entry. The table shows around 320,000 distinct CDR3 sequences, with about 10% occurring only once. The source material was CD4+ T cells sorted from PBMCs, sampled 5 days after the yellow fever booster vaccination. This sequence was found in a young man who received the YFV17D yellow fever vaccine. The chain employs TRBV10-2 and TRBJ1-2, with unresolved D. CDR3 amino acids: CASTVGGTRYTF. The CDR3 DNA is TGCGCCAGCACCGTGGGAGGAACCCGCTACACCTTC.